This T cell receptor beta chain originates from a study of Graves' ophthalmopathy and Graves' hyperthyroidism. The sequenced template was RNA, covering the TCR beta CDR3 region. Investigators did first-round RT-PCR with HTBI primers, then second-round multiplex PCR. Using its own MiXCR run on the multiplex PCR reads, TCRdb lists one record per CDR3 protein. The sample comprises hundreds of thousands of distinct CDR3 sequences, around a fifth of which are singletons, and approximately 6.5% rests with the top ten. V lost 7 bases to trimming and J lost 2 bases, with 11 bases between them. The CDR3 has 13 amino acids. The germline V gene has CDR1 SNHLY and CDR2 FYNNEI. Absence of ophthalmopathy within 18 months of follow-up defined stable hyperthyroidism.

This receptor was taken from a woman aged 18-29 years with stable Graves' hyperthyroidism. Some clones in this sample may be carry-over from other donors' samples. The chain links TRBV2 to TRBJ2-5, with D perhaps assigned TRBD1 or TRBD2 (5 bases each). The sequenced sample consisted of peripheral blood. The CDR3 nucleotides are TGTGCCAGCAAGTCAGGGAGTCAAGAGACCCAGTACTTC. Translation gives CASKSGSQETQYF.